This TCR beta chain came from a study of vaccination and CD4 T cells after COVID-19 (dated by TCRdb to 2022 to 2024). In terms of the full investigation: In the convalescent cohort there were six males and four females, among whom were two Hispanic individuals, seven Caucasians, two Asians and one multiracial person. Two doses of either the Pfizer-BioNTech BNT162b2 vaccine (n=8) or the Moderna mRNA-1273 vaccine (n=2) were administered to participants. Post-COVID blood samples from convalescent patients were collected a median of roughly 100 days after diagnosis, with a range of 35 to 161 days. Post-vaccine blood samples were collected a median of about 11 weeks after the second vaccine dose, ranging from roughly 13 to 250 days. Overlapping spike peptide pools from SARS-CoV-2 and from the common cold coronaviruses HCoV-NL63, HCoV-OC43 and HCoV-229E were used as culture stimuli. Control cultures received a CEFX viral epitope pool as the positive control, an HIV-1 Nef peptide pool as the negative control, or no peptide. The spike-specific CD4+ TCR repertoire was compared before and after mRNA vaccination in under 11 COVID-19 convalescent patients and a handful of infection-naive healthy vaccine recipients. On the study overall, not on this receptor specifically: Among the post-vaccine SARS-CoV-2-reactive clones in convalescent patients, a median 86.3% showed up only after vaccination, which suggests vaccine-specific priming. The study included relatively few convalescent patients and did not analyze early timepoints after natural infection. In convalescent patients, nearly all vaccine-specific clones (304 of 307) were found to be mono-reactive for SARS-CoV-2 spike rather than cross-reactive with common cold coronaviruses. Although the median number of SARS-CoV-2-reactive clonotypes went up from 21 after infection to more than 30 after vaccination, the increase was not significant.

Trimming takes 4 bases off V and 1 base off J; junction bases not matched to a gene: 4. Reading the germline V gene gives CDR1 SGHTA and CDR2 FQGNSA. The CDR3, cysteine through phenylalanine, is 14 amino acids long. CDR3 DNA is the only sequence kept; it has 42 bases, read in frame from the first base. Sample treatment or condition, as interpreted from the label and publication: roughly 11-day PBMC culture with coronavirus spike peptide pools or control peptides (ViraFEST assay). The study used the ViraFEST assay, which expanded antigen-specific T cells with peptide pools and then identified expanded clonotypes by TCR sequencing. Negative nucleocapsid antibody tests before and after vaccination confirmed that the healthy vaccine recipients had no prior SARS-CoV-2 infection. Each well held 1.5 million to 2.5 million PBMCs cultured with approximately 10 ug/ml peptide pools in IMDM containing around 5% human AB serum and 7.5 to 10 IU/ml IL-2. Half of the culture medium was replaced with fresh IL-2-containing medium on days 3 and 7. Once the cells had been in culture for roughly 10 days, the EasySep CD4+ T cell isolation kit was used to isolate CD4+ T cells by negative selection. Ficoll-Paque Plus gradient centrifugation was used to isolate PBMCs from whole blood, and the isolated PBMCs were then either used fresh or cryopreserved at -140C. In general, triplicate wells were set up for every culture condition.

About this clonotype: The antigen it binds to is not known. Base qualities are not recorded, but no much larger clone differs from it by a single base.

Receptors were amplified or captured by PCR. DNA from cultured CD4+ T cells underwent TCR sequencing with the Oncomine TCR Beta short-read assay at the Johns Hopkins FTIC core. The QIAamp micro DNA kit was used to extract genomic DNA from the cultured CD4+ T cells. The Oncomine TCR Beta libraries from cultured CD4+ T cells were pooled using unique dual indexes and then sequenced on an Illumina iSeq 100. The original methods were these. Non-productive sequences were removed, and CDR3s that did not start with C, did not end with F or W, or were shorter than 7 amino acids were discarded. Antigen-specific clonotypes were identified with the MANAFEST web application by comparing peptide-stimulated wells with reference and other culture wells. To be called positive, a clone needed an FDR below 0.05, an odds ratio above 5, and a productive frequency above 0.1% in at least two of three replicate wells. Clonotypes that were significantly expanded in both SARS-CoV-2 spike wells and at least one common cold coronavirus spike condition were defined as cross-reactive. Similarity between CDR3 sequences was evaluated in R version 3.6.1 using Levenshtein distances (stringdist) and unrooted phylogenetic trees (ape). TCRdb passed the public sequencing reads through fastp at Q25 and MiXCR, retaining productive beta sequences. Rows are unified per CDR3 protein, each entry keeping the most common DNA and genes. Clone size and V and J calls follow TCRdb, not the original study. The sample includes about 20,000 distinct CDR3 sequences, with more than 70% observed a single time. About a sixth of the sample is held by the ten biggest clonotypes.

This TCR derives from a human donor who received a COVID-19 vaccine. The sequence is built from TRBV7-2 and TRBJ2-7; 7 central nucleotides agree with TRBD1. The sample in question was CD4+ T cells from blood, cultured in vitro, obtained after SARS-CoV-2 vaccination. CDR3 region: CASSSRGLSYEQYF. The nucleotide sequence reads TGTGCCAGCAGCTCGAGGGGGCTTTCCTACGAGCAGTACTTC. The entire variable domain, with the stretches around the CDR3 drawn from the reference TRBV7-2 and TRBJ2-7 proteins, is GAGVSQSPSNKVTEKGKDVELRCDPISGHTALYWYRQSLGQGLEFLIYFQGNSAPDKSGLPSDRFSAERTGGSVSTLTIQRTQQEDSAVYLCASSSRGLSYEQYFGPGTRLTVT.